The 32 T cell receptor beta chains given below trace back to one sample, sequenced in a study of blood T cell repertoires in COVID-19. Repertoires were generated with immunoSEQ multiplex PCR, while TCRdb's copy carries only in-frame clones and drops some. This sample has about 140,000 clones, with more than 60% found just once. Sequencing input: peripheral blood. Source of these receptors: an elderly man with acute or convalescent COVID-19.

The table lists this clone with a few counts. This rearrangement joins TRBV2 to TRBJ1-1; maybe TRBD1 (5 bases). V was clipped by 2 bases and J by 4 bases, with 11 bases between them. The germline V gene encodes CDR1 SNHLY and CDR2 FYNNEI. This CDR3 comprises 14 residues. CDR3 DNA sequence: TGTGCCAGCAGTGAATCGGGGGAGCGCACTGAAGCTTTCTTT. It is translated as CASSESGERTEAFF.

This chain joins TRBV18 and TRBJ1-6, with 9 bases identical to TRBD1. The CDR3 is made up of 16 amino acids. CDR1 KGHSH and CDR2 LQKENI come from the germline V gene. The V gene end was trimmed by 5 bases and the J gene end by 6 bases; junction bases not matched to a gene: 8. The CDR3 loop reads CASSTHPQGANSPLHF. The CDR3 DNA sequence: TGTGCCAGCTCAACCCACCCACAGGGGGCTAATTCACCCCTCCACTTT. Combining the CDR3 with reference TRBV18 and TRBJ1-6 gives the whole variable domain NAGVMQNPRHLVRRRGQEARLRCSPMKGHSHVYWYRQLPEEGLKFMVYLQKENIIDESGMPKERFSAEFPKEGPSILRIQQVVRGDSAAYFCASSTHPQGANSPLHFGNGTRLTVT.

The table lists this clone with a few counts. This rearrangement joins TRBV2 to TRBJ2-7, with 7 bases that match TRBD1. After removal of 6 bases from V and 3 bases from J, the junction contained 8 bases not matched to a gene. CDR1 and CDR2 from the germline V gene are SNHLY and FYNNEI. This CDR3 region has 14 residues. For the CDR3, the DNA is TGTGCCAGCAGGCCGGGACAGACCAACTACGAGCAGTACTTC. This encodes CASRPGQTNYEQYF.

The rearrangement uses TRBV5-1 and TRBJ2-3, with 10 bases identical to TRBD1. Germline-derived CDR1 and CDR2 are SGHRS and YFSETQ. The V segment lost 3 bases and the J segment 4 bases; nucleotides outside the gene matches: 2. CDR3 length: 14 amino acids. The CDR3 spells CASSWDRGADTQYF. The CDR3 region has the DNA TGCGCCAGCAGCTGGGACAGGGGCGCAGATACGCAGTATTTT.

This clone was picked up a small number of times. V gene TRBV9 combines with J gene TRBJ2-2; D perhaps matches TRBD1 (7 bases). The germline CDR1 and CDR2 sequences are SGDLS and YYNGEE. This CDR3 spans 17 amino acids. Trimming removed 3 bases from V and 5 bases from J, with 20 bases in between. Here the CDR3 DNA reads TGTGCCAGCAGCGCCTCGTTGAACAGGGGACTTACCGGGGAGCTGTTTTTT. It encodes CASSASLNRGLTGELFF.

The J gene is TRBJ2-2, the V gene TRBV7-2; TRBD2 matches at 10 bases. This CDR3 comprises 18 residues. V shed 5 bases, J shed 6 bases, and the junction held 15 bases outside the gene matches. CDR1 SGHTA and CDR2 FQGNSA come from the germline V gene. The CDR3 is CASSLQLRPSGGPGELFF. The CDR3 DNA reads TGTGCCAGCAGCCTACAGCTTCGGCCTAGCGGGGGCCCCGGGGAGCTGTTTTTT.

The chain uses TRBV5-8 and TRBJ2-5; 12 bases align to TRBD2. Looked up from germline, CDR1 is SGHTS and CDR2 is YDEGEE. V shed 0 bases and J 1 base; nucleotides not matched to a gene: 1. This CDR3 spans 16 amino acids. The CDR3: CASSLASGGAQETQYF. CDR3 DNA: TGTGCCAGCAGCTTGGCTAGCGGGGGGGCCCAAGAGACCCAGTACTTC.

The chain is built from TRBV3-1 (or the pseudogene TRBV3-2) and TRBJ1-1; 7 nucleotides agree with TRBD1. The CDR3 runs 17 residues. Germline lookup yields CDR1 LGHDT and CDR2 YNNKEL (reference sequence). The V segment lost 3 bases and the J segment 1 base; nucleotides outside the gene matches: 11. CDR3 in DNA: TGTGCCAGCAGCCATGAGAGGGGGCTTAGGGGGAACACTGAAGCTTTCTTT. It encodes CASSHERGLRGNTEAFF.

This chain connects TRBV5-6 to TRBJ2-3; no firm D call. The V and J ends lost 0 bases and 0 bases respectively, with 5 bases between them. Germline-derived CDR1 and CDR2 are SGHDT and YYEEEE. The CDR3 spans 14 residues. The CDR3 sequence is CASSLVSSTDTQYF. As DNA, the CDR3 is TGTGCCAGCAGCTTGGTGTCTAGCACAGATACGCAGTATTTT.

This chain joins TRBV5-6 and TRBJ1-2; 7 bases align to TRBD1. J was trimmed by 4 bases and V by 1 base; bases with no gene match: 10. The CDR3 extends over 16 amino acids. Germline V gene lookup returns CDR1 SGHDT and CDR2 YYEEEE. CDR3 bases: TGTGCCAGCAGCTTGTTCCGGCAGGGGGGAGGCTATGGCTACACCTTC. Translating gives CASSLFRQGGGYGYTF.

This chain links TRBV7-9 with TRBJ2-3; the match to TRBD2 covers 13 bases. CDR1 is SEHNR, CDR2 FQNEAQ, per germline (reference sequence). This CDR3 spans 15 amino acids. V gave up 5 bases and J gave up 3 bases; unmatched junction bases: 2. CDR3 nucleotides: TGTGCCAGCAGCCTACTAGCGGGGGGGACAGATACGCAGTATTTT. This encodes CASSLLAGGTDTQYF. The variable domain in full, completed from reference TRBV7-9 and TRBJ2-3, reads DTGVSQNPRHKITKRGQNVTFRCDPISEHNRLYWYRQTLGQGPEFLTYFQNEAQLEKSRLLSDRFSAERPKGSFSTLEIQRTEQGDSAMYLCASSLLAGGTDTQYFGPGTRLTVL.

V gene TRBV18 combines with J gene TRBJ1-5; D is unclear. Germline CDR1 and CDR2: KGHSH and LQKENI. CDR3 size: 14 residues. V was shortened by 2 bases and J by 1 base, with 6 bases between the two germline ends. The CDR3 DNA reads as TGTGCCAGCTCACCAGGCAGAAGCAATCAGCCCCAGCATTTT. Translation gives CASSPGRSNQPQHF.

This chain links TRBV9 with TRBJ1-1; D ambiguous. Germline CDR1 is SGDLS and CDR2 is YYNGEE. With 0 bases removed from V and 3 bases from J, the gap between germline ends came to 12 bases. The CDR3 contains 15 residues. The CDR3 bases are TGTGCCAGCAGCGTAGCCCGGGATCGGGACACTGAAGCTTTCTTT. Residues: CASSVARDRDTEAFF.

The CDR3: CATYSGGGRGSPLHF. The DNA for the CDR3 is TGTGCCACCTACTCCGGAGGGGGCCGAGGTTCACCCCTCCACTTT. The chain links TRBV30 to TRBJ1-6, with TRBD1 identical over 7 bases. Trimming removed 8 bases from V and 9 bases from J; junction bases left unmatched: 16. Germline CDR1 GTSNPN, CDR2 SVGIG (reference sequence). The CDR3 loop spans 15 amino acids.

The V and J genes are TRBV5-1 and TRBJ2-7; TRBD2 agrees at 7 bases. The V and J ends lost 3 bases and 1 base, in that order; junction bases with no gene match: 4. Germline CDR1 and CDR2: SGHRS and YFSETQ. The CDR3 is 14 amino acids. CDR3 protein: CASSSLGGSYEQYF. The CDR3 DNA follows: TGCGCCAGCAGCTCCCTGGGGGGGTCCTACGAGCAGTACTTC.

The chain joins TRBV6-2 or TRBV6-3 to TRBJ1-5; D uncertain. The V end was cut by 5 bases, the J end by 0 bases, with 11 bases between. Germline V lookup: CDR1 MNHEY, CDR2 SVGEGT. CDR3 length: 15 amino acids. The CDR3 region is CASSRGAYSNQPQHF. The CDR3 nucleotides are TGTGCCAGCAGTCGAGGAGCTTATAGCAATCAGCCCCAGCATTTT.

The chain is built from TRBV5-1 and TRBJ1-1; 8 bases fit TRBD1. The length of the CDR3 is 15 residues. Germline values: CDR1 SGHRS, CDR2 YFSETQ. V was pared by 0 bases and J by 7 bases, with 8 bases of the junction left unmatched. The CDR3 bases are TGCGCCAGCAGCTTGGATTGGCAGGGGGCCGGTGAAGCTTTCTTT. This translates into CASSLDWQGAGEAFF.

CDR3 sequence (DNA): TGTGCCAGTAGTATGGGTAGGTCAGGTGAGCAGTTCTTC. This gives the protein CASSMGRSGEQFF. This sequence joins TRBV19 and TRBJ2-1; D call uncertain. This CDR3 spans 13 amino acids. The V end lost 3 bases, the J end lost 9 bases, and 12 bases lay between the germline ends. Germline CDR1 LNHDA, CDR2 SQIVND (reference sequence).

J is TRBJ2-5 and V is TRBV18; D gene ambiguous. With 11 bases removed from V and 4 bases from J, the gap between germline ends came to 14 bases. The germline CDR1 and CDR2 sequences are KGHSH and LQKENI. CDR3 length equals 12 residues. Here the CDR3 reads CAAGLRGETQYF. For the CDR3, the DNA is TGTGCCGCCGGTCTGCGCGGAGAGACCCAGTACTTC.

The V and J genes are TRBV7-9 and TRBJ1-3; D remains unclear. Germline V gene data show CDR1 as SEHNR and CDR2 as FQNEAQ (reference sequence). With 1 base removed from V and 0 bases from J, the gap between germline ends came to 10 bases. The CDR3 is 16 residues long. The CDR3 coding sequence is TGTGCCAGCAGCTTAGTGCCGTGGAGCTCTGGAAACACCATATATTTT. Translation gives CASSLVPWSSGNTIYF.

This clone qualifies as medium-sized (0.01 to 0.1%). The chain has TRBV24-1 and TRBJ2-5; 10 bases agree with TRBD1. The CDR3 runs 15 residues. J lost 5 bases, V lost 4 bases, and 6 bases had no gene match. Germline lookup yields CDR1 KGHDR and CDR2 SFDVKD. The CDR3 sequence is CATSDTTGGEETQYF. CDR3 nucleotides: TGTGCCACCAGTGACACGACAGGGGGCGAGGAGACCCAGTACTTC.

Here the CDR3 DNA reads TGTGCCAGCATCGGGCAGGGGCAAGATATCAACGAGCAGTACTTC. This encodes CASIGQGQDINEQYF. The rearrangement links TRBV6-5 to TRBJ2-7; the D gene is possibly TRBD1 (6 bases). The CDR3 loop spans 15 amino acids. Looked up from germline, CDR1 is MNHEY and CDR2 is SVGAGI. With 7 bases removed from V and 5 bases from J, the gap between germline ends came to 21 bases.

A single count supports this clone. The chain couples TRBV24-1 to TRBJ2-1, with 14 bases lining up with TRBD2. With V trimmed by 4 bases and J by 2 bases, 9 bases remained unmatched. The CDR3 length is 19 residues. Germline V lookup: CDR1 KGHDR, CDR2 SFDVKD. This CDR3 reads CATSDGLTSGGAAYNEQFF. CDR3 nucleotide sequence: TGTGCCACCAGTGACGGACTGACTAGCGGGGGGGCCGCCTACAATGAGCAGTTCTTC.

The chain couples TRBV2 to TRBJ2-2, with D perhaps TRBD1 (6 bases). V lost 6 bases and J lost 5, with 13 bases in between. The germline gives CDR1 SNHLY, CDR2 FYNNEI. The CDR3 sequence is 14 residues long. CDR3 DNA: TGTGCCAGCAGATCACAGGGTCGGACCGGGGAGCTGTTTTTT. It codes for CASRSQGRTGELFF.

The rearrangement links TRBV5-4 to TRBJ2-5; 7 bases are shared with TRBD1. V shed 7 bases and J 5 bases; nucleotides not matched to a gene: 5. Germline loops: CDR1 SGHNT, CDR2 YYREEE (reference sequence). The CDR3 runs 12 residues. The CDR3 region is CASGSRGETQYF. DNA for the CDR3: TGTGCCAGCGGATCCAGGGGGGAGACCCAGTACTTC.

J is TRBJ1-6 and V is TRBV7-8; D call uncertain. The CDR3 totals 15 residues. From germline, CDR1 is SGHVS and CDR2 FQNEAQ. V lost 6 bases, J lost 0 bases, and 9 bases lay in between. DNA of the CDR3: TGTGCCAGCAGGAGAGAAAGCTCCTATAATTCACCCCTCCACTTT. Translating gives CASRRESSYNSPLHF. The full variable domain, rest sourced from reference TRBV7-8 and TRBJ1-6, is GAGVSQSPRYKVAKRGQDVALRCDPISGHVSLFWYQQALGQGPEFLTYFQNEAQLDKSGLPSDRFFAERPEGSVSTLKIQRTQQEDSAVYLCASRRESSYNSPLHFGNGTRLTVT.

The chain recombines TRBV7-8 with TRBJ2-2, with a tentative D call TRBD1 (7 bases). The CDR3 is 14 residues long. Germline V CDR1 and CDR2: SGHVS, FQNEAQ. The V end lost 4 bases, the J end lost 6 bases, and 12 bases lay between the germline ends. CDR3: CASSSPRGAGELFF. The DNA for the CDR3 is TGTGCCAGCAGCTCACCCAGGGGGGCCGGGGAGCTGTTTTTT. Filled out from reference TRBV7-8 and TRBJ2-2, the complete variable domain reads GAGVSQSPRYKVAKRGQDVALRCDPISGHVSLFWYQQALGQGPEFLTYFQNEAQLDKSGLPSDRFFAERPEGSVSTLKIQRTQQEDSAVYLCASSSPRGAGELFFGEGSRLTVL.

This chain connects TRBV6-6 to TRBJ1-2, with 10 bases lining up with TRBD1. The CDR3 covers 13 residues. The junction had 8 bases not matched to a gene; V was cut back by 2 bases and J by 14 bases. Germline V CDR1 and CDR2: MNHNY, SVGAGI (reference sequence). The CDR3 reads CASSYAPDRGRTF. DNA of the CDR3: TGTGCCAGCAGTTACGCCCCAGACAGGGGGCGAACCTTC.

This rearrangement joins TRBV12-3 or TRBV12-4 to TRBJ1-2; D gene uncertain. This CDR3 spans 13 amino acids. Trimming removed 6 bases from V and 2 bases from J, with 10 bases in between. The CDR3 reads CASSQTQNYGYTF. The DNA of the CDR3 is TGTGCCAGCAGCCAAACACAAAACTATGGCTACACCTTC.

This clone was seen a few times. This chain joins TRBV12-3 or TRBV12-4 and TRBJ1-5; no clear D. The CDR3 has 13 amino acids. With 3 bases removed from V and 0 bases from J, the gap between germline ends came to 3 bases. For the CDR3, the DNA is TGTGCCAGCAGTTTTAATAGCAATCAGCCCCAGCATTTT. Translated: CASSFNSNQPQHF.

The chain recombines TRBV28 with TRBJ2-5; 10 nucleotides align to TRBD2. This CDR3 region has 12 residues. Germline values: CDR1 MDHEN, CDR2 SYDVKM. The V and J ends lost 8 bases and 5 bases, in that order; junction bases with no gene match: 2. Here the CDR3 DNA reads TGTGCCAGCCATAGCGGGAGGGAGACCCAGTACTTC. It yields the protein CASHSGRETQYF.

The chain carries TRBV19 and TRBJ2-2; TRBD2 might be the D (5 bases). This CDR3 has 14 amino acids. The germline CDR1 and CDR2 sequences are LNHDA and SQIVND (reference sequence). Trimming shortened V by 3 bases and J by 7 bases, and 12 bases separated the two germline ends. CDR3 amino acids: CASSIGKRHGELFF. In DNA form, the CDR3 reads TGTGCCAGTAGTATTGGCAAGCGGCACGGGGAGCTGTTTTTT.